What follows are 14 T cell receptor beta chains derived from one specimen sequenced in a study of siplizumab effects on memory and regulatory T cells. The cells of the mixed lymphocyte reaction underwent a roughly 6-day coculture at 37°C. Using immunoSEQ multiplex PCR, the repertoire was profiled, and TCRdb retains in-frame clones only, with some absent. The data show roughly 5,300 clones, 45% to 50% seen once. These receptors' targets are unknown. Sequencing was done on a sample of CFSE-low (dividing) CD8+ T cells sorted from an allogeneic mixed lymphocyte reaction. The receptors stem from a human donor in good health; the cells came from an allogeneic mixed lymphocyte reaction. Some clones in this sample may be carry-over from other donors' samples.

This clone showed up just a few times. The chain links TRBV7-9 to TRBJ1-2, with D unresolved. Trimming cost V 4 bases and J 0 bases, with 9 bases left between them. This CDR3 region has 14 residues. Germline V gene lookup returns CDR1 SEHNR and CDR2 FQNEAQ (reference sequence). The CDR3 is CASSSAGANYGYTF. As DNA, the CDR3 is TGTGCCAGCAGCTCCGCGGGAGCTAACTATGGCTACACCTTC. Based on the CDR3 plus reference TRBV7-9 and TRBJ1-2, the full variable domain is DTGVSQNPRHKITKRGQNVTFRCDPISEHNRLYWYRQTLGQGPEFLTYFQNEAQLEKSRLLSDRFSAERPKGSFSTLEIQRTEQGDSAMYLCASSSAGANYGYTFGSGTRLTVV.

Only one count was recorded for this clone. The rearrangement uses TRBV7-6 and TRBJ1-4, with D unresolved. There are 14 residues in the CDR3. CDR1 and CDR2 from the germline V gene are SGHVS and FNYEAQ. V was clipped by 0 bases and J by 7 bases, with 9 bases between them. As DNA, the CDR3 is TGTGCCAGCAGCTTAGCTGGTGAGGCTGAAAAACTGTTTTTT. It encodes CASSLAGEAEKLFF.

The chain carries TRBV11-2 and TRBJ2-1; 8 bases fit TRBD2. The V gene end was trimmed by 8 bases and the J gene end by 0 bases; junction bases not matched to a gene: 6. The length of the CDR3 is 15 residues. The V gene's germline CDR1 is SGHAT and CDR2 FQNNGV. The CDR3 protein is CASGQAGVSYNEQFF. Here the CDR3 DNA reads TGTGCCAGCGGACAAGCGGGAGTCTCCTACAATGAGCAGTTCTTC. The full variable domain, in which reference TRBV11-2 and TRBJ2-1 provide the parts outside the CDR3, is EAGVAQSPRYKIIEKRQSVAFWCNPISGHATLYWYQQILGQGPKLLIQFQNNGVVDDSQLPKDRFSAERLKGVDSTLKIQPAKLEDSAVYLCASGQAGVSYNEQFFGPGTRLTVL.

In its sample, this clone was seen a few times. The chain is built from TRBV28 and TRBJ2-1, with D possibly matching TRBD2 (6 bases). Trimming shortened V by 7 bases and J by 0 bases, and 13 bases separated the two germline ends. Germline CDR1 reads MDHEN; CDR2 reads SYDVKM. The CDR3 runs 15 residues. The CDR3 nucleotides read TGTGCCAGCACGGGGACTGTACTCTCCTACAATGAGCAGTTCTTC. Protein product: CASTGTVLSYNEQFF.

The gene calls are TRBV28 and TRBJ1-6; D is unresolved. V lost 2 bases to trimming and J lost 5 bases, with 7 bases between them. Germline CDR1 MDHEN, CDR2 SYDVKM. The CDR3 loop spans 14 amino acids. The CDR3 sequence is CASSLPGDNSPLHF. In DNA form, the CDR3 reads TGTGCCAGCAGTTTACCCGGCGATAATTCACCCCTCCACTTT.

This sequence joins TRBV27 and TRBJ2-7; D call uncertain. From germline, CDR1 is MNHEY and CDR2 SMNVEV (reference sequence). The CDR3 has 14 amino acids. Trimming took off 3 bases at V and 2 bases at J, with 11 bases between the two ends. DNA for the CDR3: TGTGCCAGCAGTTTGACCACAGAACCCTACGAGCAGTACTTC. It yields the protein CASSLTTEPYEQYF.

The CDR3 DNA reads as TGTGCCAGCACCTACTCAGGGGGCGCGGGGGAGACCCAGTACTTC. Its protein product is CASTYSGGAGETQYF. The J gene is TRBJ2-5, the V gene TRBV7-9, with 8 bases identical to TRBD1. The V and J ends lost 7 bases and 5 bases, in that order; junction bases with no gene match: 12. This CDR3 has 15 residues. The germline V gene has CDR1 SEHNR and CDR2 FQNEAQ (reference sequence).

This clone turned up a few times. The V call is TRBV27, the J call TRBJ2-1; D is perhaps TRBD2 (5 bases). V shed 8 bases and J shed 1 base, with 9 bases lying between them. The germline gives CDR1 MNHEY, CDR2 SMNVEV (reference sequence). CDR3 length: 13 residues. CDR3 DNA: TGTGCCAGCGGGAGTTGGTCCTACAATGAGCAGTTCTTC. It yields the protein CASGSWSYNEQFF.

This clone was recorded a few times. The chain is built from TRBV28 and TRBJ2-1; 9 bases map to TRBD2. The trim removed 3 bases at V and 7 bases at J, leaving 7 bases unmatched. The germline V gene encodes CDR1 MDHEN and CDR2 SYDVKM. The CDR3 is 15 amino acids. The CDR3 DNA sequence: TGTGCCAGCAGTTTTATCCTAGCGGGGACAAATGAGCAGTTCTTC. Translated, it gives CASSFILAGTNEQFF.

The chain recombines TRBV28 with TRBJ2-7; a weak D match, TRBD2 (6 bases). Trimming removed 6 bases at V and 3 bases at J, with 12 bases between. This CDR3 has 13 amino acids. Germline assignment: CDR1 MDHEN and CDR2 SYDVKM. Written as DNA, the CDR3 is TGTGCCAGCAGCCTCGCGGGGATCTACGAGCAGTACTTC. Its protein is CASSLAGIYEQYF.

The chain links TRBV29-1 to TRBJ2-5, with a tentative D call TRBD2 (5 bases). CDR3 length: 15 amino acids. V was shortened by 3 bases and J by 0 bases, with 14 bases between the two germline ends. Germline loops: CDR1 SQVTM, CDR2 ANQGSEA. This CDR3 reads CSVDRPSPYQETQYF. CDR3 nucleotides: TGCAGCGTTGATAGGCCTAGCCCGTACCAAGAGACCCAGTACTTC.

This rearrangement joins TRBV5-8 to TRBJ2-7; 7 positions agree with TRBD1. This CDR3 comprises 15 residues. Looked up from germline, CDR1 is SGHTS and CDR2 is YDEGEE. V shed 0 bases and J 3 bases; nucleotides not matched to a gene: 6. CDR3 sequence: CASSLVTGWNYEQYF. The DNA of the CDR3 is TGTGCCAGCAGCTTGGTGACAGGGTGGAACTACGAGCAGTACTTC.

The V gene is TRBV9, the J gene TRBJ2-7; D gene ambiguous. The CDR3 covers 14 residues. Trimming removed 0 bases from V and 0 bases from J, with 7 bases in between. Per germline, CDR1 SGDLS and CDR2 YYNGEE. Here the CDR3 DNA reads TGTGCCAGCAGCGTAGAGAGCACCTCCTACGAGCAGTACTTC. Protein: CASSVESTSYEQYF. The full variable domain, completed using reference TRBV9 and TRBJ2-7, is DSGVTQTPKHLITATGQRVTLRCSPRSGDLSVYWYQQSLDQGLQFLIQYYNGEERAKGNILERFSAQQFPDLHSELNLSSLELGDSALYFCASSVESTSYEQYFGPGTRLTVT.

This chain uses TRBV28 with TRBJ2-3; D is ambiguous. The ends were cut back, 3 bases at V and 2 bases at J, with 3 bases in the middle. In germline, CDR1 is MDHEN, CDR2 SYDVKM. The CDR3 is 12 amino acids. The CDR3 reads CASSLVTDTQYF. The CDR3 DNA is TGTGCCAGCAGTTTGGTCACAGATACGCAGTATTTT.